This T cell receptor (beta chain) emerged from a study of T cell responses to AZD1222 COVID-19 vaccine. Whole-study results and caveats: White British people made up most donors, females outnumbered males, and clonal diversity was possibly underestimated.

As regards this clone: Its target is unknown.

Per germline, CDR1 MNHEY and CDR2 SVGAGI. This CDR3 comprises 15 residues. Unmatched junction bases numbered 9, after V lost 6 bases and J lost 6 bases. Libraries were prepared by immunoSEQ multiplex PCR; TCRdb keeps only in-frame clonotypes and omits some of them. This sample yields fewer than 120,000 clones, of which just under 95% are seen a single time; around 7.8% belongs to the top ten. The clonotype originates from an adult in good health. The chain is built from TRBV6-5 and TRBJ1-5; 9 bases are shared with TRBD1. The specimen comprised peripheral blood, sampled on day 0 of AZD1222 vaccination. For the CDR3, the DNA is TGTGCCAGCAGCCCCGGGACAGGGAGGTTTCAGCCCCAGCATTTT. Its protein product is CASSPGTGRFQPQHF.